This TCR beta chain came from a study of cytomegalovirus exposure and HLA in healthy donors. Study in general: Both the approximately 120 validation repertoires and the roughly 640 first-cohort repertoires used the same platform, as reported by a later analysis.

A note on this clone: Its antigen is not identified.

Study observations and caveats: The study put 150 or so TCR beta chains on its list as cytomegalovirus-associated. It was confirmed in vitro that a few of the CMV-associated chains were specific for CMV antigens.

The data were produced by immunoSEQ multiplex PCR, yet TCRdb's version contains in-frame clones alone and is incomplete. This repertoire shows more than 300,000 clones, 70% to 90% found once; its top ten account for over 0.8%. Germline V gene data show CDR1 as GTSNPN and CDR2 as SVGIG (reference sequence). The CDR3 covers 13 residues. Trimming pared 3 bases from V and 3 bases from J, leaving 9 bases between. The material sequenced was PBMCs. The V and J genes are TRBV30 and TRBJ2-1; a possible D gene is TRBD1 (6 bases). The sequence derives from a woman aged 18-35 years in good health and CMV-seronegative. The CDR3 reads CAWRKDSYNEQFF. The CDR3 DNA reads TGTGCCTGGAGAAAGGACAGCTACAATGAGCAGTTCTTC.